The present entry profiles one TCR beta chain with its context. At the DNA level, this CDR3 is encoded by other sequences in the same sample as well. This specimen comes from a study of blood T cell repertoires in COVID-19. In the study overall: From T cells, B-cell-depleted T cells, or PBMCs came the material, which was cDNA or gDNA.

Trimming cost V 3 bases and J 0 bases, with 6 bases left between them. Germline V lookup: CDR1 KGHSH, CDR2 LQKENI. The CDR3 length is 14 residues. Seattle's enrolled individuals joined amid active infection and were then monitored longitudinally. Per the study methods: How many nucleated cells were present was estimated from reference gene primer amplification. TCRdb's table, derived via immunoSEQ multiplex PCR, lists solely in-frame clones and lacks some. That table furnishes V, J and clone size, whereas the DNA furnished D and trimming. Among roughly 330,000 clones listed, about nine tenths were seen once.

Sequencing used peripheral blood. The TCR originated in a young man with COVID-19, enrolled during active disease. This sequence joins TRBV18 and TRBJ2-1; TRBD2 might be the D (6 bases). This CDR3 reads CASSPRDSYNEQFF. DNA for the CDR3: TGTGCCAGCTCACCGCGGGACTCCTACAATGAGCAGTTCTTC.